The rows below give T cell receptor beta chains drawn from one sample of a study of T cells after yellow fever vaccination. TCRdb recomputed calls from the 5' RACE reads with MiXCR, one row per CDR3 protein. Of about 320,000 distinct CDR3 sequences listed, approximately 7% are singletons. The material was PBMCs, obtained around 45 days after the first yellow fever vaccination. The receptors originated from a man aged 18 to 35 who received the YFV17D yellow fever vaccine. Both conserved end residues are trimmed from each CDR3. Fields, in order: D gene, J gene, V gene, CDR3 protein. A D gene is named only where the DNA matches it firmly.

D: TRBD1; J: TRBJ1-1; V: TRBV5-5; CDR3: ASSFGTGWGRTEAF
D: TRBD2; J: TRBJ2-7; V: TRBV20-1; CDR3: SATDPGGSYEQY
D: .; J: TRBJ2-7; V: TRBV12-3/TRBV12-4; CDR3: ASSIKMPYEQY
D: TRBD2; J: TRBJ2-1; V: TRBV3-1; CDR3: ASSQEGLAGVSYNEQF
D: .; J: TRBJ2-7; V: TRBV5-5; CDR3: ASSLDIDEQY
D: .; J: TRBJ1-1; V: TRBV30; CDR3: AWGRVGEGKTEAF
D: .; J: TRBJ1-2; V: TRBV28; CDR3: ASSSQGSAYGYT
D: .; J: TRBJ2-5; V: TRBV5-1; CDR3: ASFQGGGLQETQY
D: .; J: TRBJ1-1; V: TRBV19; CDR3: ASSIRGRPMNTEAF
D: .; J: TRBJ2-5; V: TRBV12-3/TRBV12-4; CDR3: ASSLVAGMLQTQY
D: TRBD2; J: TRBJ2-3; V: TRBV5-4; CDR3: ASSFWNGGAGDTQY
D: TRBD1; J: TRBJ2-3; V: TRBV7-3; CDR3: ASSLREQGSTDTQY
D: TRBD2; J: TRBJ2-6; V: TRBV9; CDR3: ASSVAGGAGANVLT
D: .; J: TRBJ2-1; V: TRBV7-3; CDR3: ASSRPGGEQF
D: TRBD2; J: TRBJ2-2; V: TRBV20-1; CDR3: CASDSGGYHTGELF
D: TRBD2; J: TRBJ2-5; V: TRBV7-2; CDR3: ASNRGLAGGWVETQY
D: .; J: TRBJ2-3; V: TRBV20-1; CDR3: SARLGAGTDTQY
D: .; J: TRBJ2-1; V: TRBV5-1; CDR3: ASSLVPDSNNEQF
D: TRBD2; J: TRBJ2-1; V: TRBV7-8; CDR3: ASSFLRGVNEQF
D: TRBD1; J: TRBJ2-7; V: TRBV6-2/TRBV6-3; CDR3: ASSYPFGTGDYEQY
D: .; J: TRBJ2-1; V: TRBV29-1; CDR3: SVESRRSSYNEQF
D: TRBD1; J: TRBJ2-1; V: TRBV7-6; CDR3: ASSSPRGQGNEQF
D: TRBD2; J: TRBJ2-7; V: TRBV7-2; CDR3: ASSASPGGYEQY
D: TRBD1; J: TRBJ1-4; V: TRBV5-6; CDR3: ASRPLRDSDEKLF
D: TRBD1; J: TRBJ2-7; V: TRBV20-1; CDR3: SASSGTGGDEQY
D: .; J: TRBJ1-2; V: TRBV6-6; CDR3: ASSYPTGGYT
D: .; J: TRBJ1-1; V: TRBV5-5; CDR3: ASSLVGTQAF
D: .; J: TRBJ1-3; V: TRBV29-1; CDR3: SAGDRGFSGNTIY
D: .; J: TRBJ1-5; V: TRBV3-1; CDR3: ASSQDEGLQQPQH
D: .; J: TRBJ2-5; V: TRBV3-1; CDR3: ASSQERSGHSETQY
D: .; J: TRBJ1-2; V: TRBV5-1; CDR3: ASSFSGPGYT
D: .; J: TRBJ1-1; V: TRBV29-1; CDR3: SVERGRNTEAF
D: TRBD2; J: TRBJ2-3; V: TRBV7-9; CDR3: ASSLVPTSGSTDTQY
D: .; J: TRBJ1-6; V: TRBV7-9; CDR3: ASRKEGLGSPLH
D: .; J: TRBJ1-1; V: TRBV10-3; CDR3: AISDPSGPKTF
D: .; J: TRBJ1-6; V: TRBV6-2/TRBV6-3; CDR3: ASSPAARANSPLH
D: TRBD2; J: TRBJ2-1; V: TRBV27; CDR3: ASSLGSGEYNEQF
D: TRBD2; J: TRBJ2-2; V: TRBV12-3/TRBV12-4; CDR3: ASSYSGASTGELF
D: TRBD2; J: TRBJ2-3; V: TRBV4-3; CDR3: ASSQENRGGGDTQY
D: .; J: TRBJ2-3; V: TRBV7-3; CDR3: ASSLELSGTDTQY
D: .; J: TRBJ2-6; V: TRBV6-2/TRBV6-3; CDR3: ASRIPGGQSGANVLT
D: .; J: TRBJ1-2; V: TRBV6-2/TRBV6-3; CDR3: ASSQSWGDYGYT
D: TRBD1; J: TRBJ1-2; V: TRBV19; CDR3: ASSPDRTGTGSYGYT
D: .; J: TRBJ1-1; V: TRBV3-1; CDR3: ASSQRTQNTEAF
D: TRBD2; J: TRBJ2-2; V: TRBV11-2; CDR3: ASSPDTSGRPSSGELF